Listed below are T cell receptor beta chains from one sample, sequenced in a study of T cell responses to AZD1222 COVID-19 vaccine. Using immunoSEQ multiplex PCR, the repertoire was profiled, and TCRdb retains in-frame clones only, with some absent. The table has more than 70,000 clones, roughly nine tenths seen once. The material was peripheral blood, obtained on day 0 of AZD1222 vaccination. These receptor sequences come from an adult in good health. Each CDR3 is given with its conserved first and last residue. Fields, in order: V gene, clone size, D gene, J gene, CDR3 protein, CDR3 DNA. The D gene is left open where the match is weak. For some rows the clone size is stated as once, few or many, or as a class when expanded; others skip it.

TRBV10-3	.	TRBD1	TRBJ2-7	CAISEGQASYEQYF	TGTGCCATCAGTGAAGGACAGGCCTCCTACGAGCAGTACTTC
TRBV9	.	TRBD1	TRBJ2-3	CASSFPQGASTDTQYF	TGTGCCAGCAGCTTCCCACAGGGGGCGAGCACAGATACGCAGTATTTT
TRBV6-2/TRBV6-3	.	.	TRBJ2-5	CASSSQAFQETQYF	TGTGCCAGCAGTTCCCAGGCCTTCCAAGAGACCCAGTACTTC
TRBV7-2	.	.	TRBJ1-4	CASSQGFATNEKLFF	TGTGCCAGCAGCCAGGGTTTTGCAACTAATGAAAAACTGTTTTTT
TRBV6-6	.	.	TRBJ1-2	CASRNRAPDYGYTF	TGTGCCAGCAGGAACAGGGCGCCGGACTATGGCTACACCTTC
TRBV7-9	.	TRBD1	TRBJ1-5	CASSTTGGNQPQHF	TGTGCCAGCAGCACAACAGGGGGCAATCAGCCCCAGCATTTT
TRBV19	few	.	TRBJ1-4	CASSIREKLFF	TGTGCCAGTAGTATAAGAGAAAAACTGTTTTTT
TRBV19	few	.	TRBJ1-1	CASSEEVNTEAFF	TGTGCCAGTAGTGAGGAAGTGAACACTGAAGCTTTCTTT
TRBV5-1	.	.	TRBJ1-3	CASSLDGSSGNTIYF	TGCGCCAGCAGCTTGGACGGGTCGTCTGGAAACACCATATATTTT
TRBV3-1/TRBV3-2	.	TRBD2	TRBJ2-7	CASTSAGGTYEQYF	TGTGCCAGCACCTCTGCGGGAGGGACCTACGAGCAGTACTTC
TRBV28	.	.	TRBJ2-1	CASSSGGKYNEQFF	TGTGCCAGCAGTTCGGGCGGGAAGTACAATGAGCAGTTCTTC
TRBV5-1	.	TRBD2	TRBJ2-5	CASSRLAGDLETQYF	TGCGCCAGCTCTCGACTAGCGGGAGATTTGGAGACCCAGTACTTC
TRBV10-3	.	.	TRBJ1-2	CAISESGTGYTF	TGTGCCATCAGTGAGTCAGGCACTGGCTACACCTTC
TRBV5-8	.	.	TRBJ1-2	CASSFFRADYGYTF	TGTGCCAGCAGCTTTTTTCGAGCCGACTATGGCTACACCTTC
TRBV6-2/TRBV6-3	.	.	TRBJ2-7	CASSSHRDSSYEQYF	TGTGCCAGCAGTAGCCACCGGGACTCCTCCTACGAGCAGTACTTC
TRBV27	.	TRBD2	TRBJ2-1	CASTAKSGRERNEQFF	TGTGCCAGCACAGCCAAGAGCGGGAGGGAGCGCAATGAGCAGTTCTTC
TRBV7-2	.	.	TRBJ2-1	CASSLALALQFF	TGTGCCAGCAGCTTAGCGCTGGCCTTGCAGTTCTTC
TRBV7-9	.	.	TRBJ2-7	CASSLPKQGYEQYF	TGTGCCAGCAGCTTACCGAAACAGGGCTACGAGCAGTACTTC
TRBV30	.	.	TRBJ2-3	CAWSVGDTQYF	TGTGCCTGGAGTGTTGGTGATACGCAGTATTTT
TRBV5-4	.	.	TRBJ2-5	CASSLWREETQYF	TGTGCCAGCAGCTTGTGGCGGGAAGAGACCCAGTACTTC
TRBV2	once	TRBD2	TRBJ2-7	CATGRAGGISYEQYF	TGTGCCACCGGGAGGGCGGGCGGAATCTCCTACGAGCAGTACTTC
TRBV25-1	.	.	TRBJ1-3	CASSEYGGTQGNTIYF	TGTGCCAGCAGTGAATATGGAGGGACCCAGGGAAACACCATATATTTT
TRBV5-1	.	.	TRBJ2-7	CASSLASAAWEQYF	TGCGCCAGCAGCTTGGCCTCGGCAGCGTGGGAGCAGTACTTC
TRBV6-4	.	TRBD2	TRBJ2-1	CASSDTSGRSNEQFF	TGTGCCAGCAGTGATACCAGCGGGAGAAGCAATGAGCAGTTCTTC
TRBV2	.	.	TRBJ1-2	CASSGVDTHPYGYTF	TGTGCCAGCAGTGGGGTTGACACCCACCCCTATGGCTACACCTTC
TRBV7-2	.	TRBD2	TRBJ2-1	CASFKRERYNEQFF	TGTGCCAGCTTCAAGCGGGAGAGGTACAATGAGCAGTTCTTC
TRBV19	.	TRBD1	TRBJ1-2	CASSGTGGVYGYTF	TGTGCCAGTTCCGGGACAGGGGGAGTCTATGGCTACACCTTC
TRBV19	.	TRBD1	TRBJ1-5	CASSDRGFGNQPQHF	TGTGCCAGTAGTGACAGGGGGTTCGGTAATCAGCCCCAGCATTTT
TRBV7-9	.	.	TRBJ2-5	CASRSTSSLETQYF	TGTGCCAGCAGATCTACTAGCTCCTTAGAGACCCAGTACTTC
TRBV12-5	.	TRBD1	TRBJ1-2	CASGLQTGYGYTF	TGTGCTAGTGGTTTGCAGACAGGGTATGGCTACACCTTC
TRBV6-5	.	TRBD1	TRBJ1-2	CASILGQAFYGYTF	TGTGCCAGCATCCTTGGACAGGCGTTCTATGGCTACACCTTC